A selection of T cell receptor beta chains follows, all from one sample in a study of cytomegalovirus exposure and HLA in healthy donors. The table came from immunoSEQ multiplex PCR; TCRdb's copy has only in-frame clones and leaves some out. The sample has 100,000 to 150,000 clones, 70% to 85% seen once; the top ten hold around 4%. The sequenced sample was PBMCs. The receptors stem from a man aged 40-55 years in good health and CMV-seropositive. CDR3s include the opening cysteine and the closing phenylalanine or tryptophan. A D gene is named only where the DNA matches it firmly. Rows give clone size only sometimes, using once, few, many, or a class for an expanded clone.

j_call v_call d_call clone_size cdr3_nt cdr3_aa
TRBJ2-5 TRBV7-6 TRBD2 NA TGTGCCAGCAGCTCTCAGACTAGCGGGGTCGGAGAGACCCAGTACTTC CASSSQTSGVGETQYF
TRBJ2-7 TRBV6-5 TRBD1 NA TGTGCCAGCAGTTCCACGGACAGGGCCTACTACGAGCAGTACTTC CASSSTDRAYYEQYF
TRBJ2-4 TRBV6-1 TRBD1 NA TGTGCCAGCAACAGGGGGTTCCTAGCCAAAAACATTCAGTACTTC CASNRGFLAKNIQYF
TRBJ2-5 TRBV11-3 NA NA TGTGCCAGCAGCCCTAGTGGGTCTCTGGGAGGGACCCAGTACTTC CASSPSGSLGGTQYF
TRBJ2-3 TRBV5-1 NA NA TGCGCCAGCAGCTTGGGGGACTCCAGCACAGATACGCAGTATTTT CASSLGDSSTDTQYF
TRBJ2-7 TRBV28 NA NA TGTGCCAGCAGTTTCGAAGGGGGATCCTACGAGCAGTACTTC CASSFEGGSYEQYF
TRBJ2-2 TRBV6-5 NA NA TGTGCCAGCAGTTACCGTCGCCTCGGAGGGGTCAGGGAGCTGTTTTTT CASSYRRLGGVRELFF
TRBJ1-3 TRBV7-2 NA NA TGTGCCAGCAGCTCTTCCGGGGGCTCTGGAAACACCATATATTTT CASSSSGGSGNTIYF
TRBJ1-3 TRBV2 TRBD1 NA TGTGCCAGCAGGGCAGGGACAGCTGGAAACACCATATATTTT CASRAGTAGNTIYF
TRBJ1-5 TRBV19 NA NA TGTGCCAGTAGTACCTACGTCAGCACGGGGTATAGCAATCAGCCCCAGCATTTT CASSTYVSTGYSNQPQHF
TRBJ1-1 TRBV10-3 TRBD1 NA TGTGCCATCCGGGGACAGGCTATGAACACTGAAGCTTTCTTT CAIRGQAMNTEAFF
TRBJ2-2 TRBV4-1 TRBD1 NA TGCGCCAGCAGCCCAGGCTGGTTCGACAGGGGAATTACCGGGGAGCTGTTTTTT CASSPGWFDRGITGELFF
TRBJ2-3 TRBV10-3 NA NA TGTGCCATCAGGGATACAGACGGCACAGATACGCAGTATTTT CAIRDTDGTDTQYF
TRBJ1-1 TRBV15 TRBD1 NA TGTGCCACCAGCAGGAAAGTCGGGACAGGGGGCACTGAAGCTTTCTTT CATSRKVGTGGTEAFF
TRBJ1-1 TRBV11-3 NA few TGTGCCAGCAGCTTCCTAAGGGGCACTGAAGCTTTCTTT CASSFLRGTEAFF
TRBJ1-3 TRBV6-1 NA NA TGTGCCAGCAGGGAACAGGTCGTCTCTGGAAACACCATATATTTT CASREQVVSGNTIYF
TRBJ2-5 TRBV7-6 NA NA TGTGCCAGCAGCTTACCAGCGGGAGAGACCCAGTACTTC CASSLPAGETQYF
TRBJ2-5 TRBV27 TRBD2 once TGTGCCAGCAGAACATCTAGCGGGGAAAGCCAGTACTTC CASRTSSGESQYF
TRBJ1-1 TRBV18 NA NA TGTGCCAGCTCACCAAGCCTGACAGGTGCGGGCACTGAAGCTTTCTTT CASSPSLTGAGTEAFF
TRBJ2-7 TRBV10-3 NA NA TGTGCCATCAGTAACAGAGATCCCCGATACGAGCAGTACTTC CAISNRDPRYEQYF
TRBJ1-1 TRBV19 NA few TGTGCCAGTAGTATGGAACGGCGGGACACTGAAGCTTTCTTT CASSMERRDTEAFF
TRBJ1-5 TRBV7-2 NA NA TGTGCCAGCAGCCTCAATGCCGGGACATCTGGCAATCAGCCCCAGCATTTT CASSLNAGTSGNQPQHF
TRBJ1-2 TRBV30 NA few TGTGCCTGGAGTGTAAAAGGGGTAGGGCATGGCTACACCTTC CAWSVKGVGHGYTF
TRBJ1-3 TRBV28 NA once TGTGCCAGCAGTTTAGGGCCGGGGAATCCCATATATTTT CASSLGPGNPIYF
TRBJ1-4 TRBV5-6 TRBD1 NA TGTGCCAGCAGCCCGACAGGGTGGAAAGAAAAACTGTTTTTT CASSPTGWKEKLFF
TRBJ2-1 TRBV4-2 TRBD2 once TGTGCCAGCAGCGCTCCCGGGCTAGCGGGATACAATGAGCAGTTCTTC CASSAPGLAGYNEQFF
TRBJ2-1 TRBV2 NA NA TGTGCCAGCAGAACCTCCCGGACTACCGCCACCAATGAGCAGTTCTTC CASRTSRTTATNEQFF
TRBJ2-3 TRBV27 TRBD2 once TGTGCCAGCAGTTTATCAACGCTCGGGATACCTAGCGGAAGCACAGATACGCAGTATTTT CASSLSTLGIPSGSTDTQYF
TRBJ1-1 TRBV7-9 NA NA TGTGCCAGCAGCCTGGGGCTTACCGAAGCTTTCTTT CASSLGLTEAFF
TRBJ2-7 TRBV6-1 TRBD2 NA TGTGCCAGCAGCCCACTAGCGGGGGGGCATCACGAGCAGTACTTC CASSPLAGGHHEQYF
TRBJ2-4 TRBV7-2 TRBD1 NA TGTGCCAGCAGCGACAGGGGAAGAGCCAAAAACATTCAGTACTTC CASSDRGRAKNIQYF
TRBJ1-4 TRBV15 TRBD1 once TGTGCCACCAGCAGAGAGTATACAGGGGCTAATGAAAAACTGTTTTTT CATSREYTGANEKLFF
TRBJ1-1 TRBV20-1 TRBD1 NA TGCAGTGCTGGACAGGGGACTGAAGCTTTCTTT CSAGQGTEAFF
TRBJ1-2 TRBV6-1 NA NA TGTGCCAGCAGGGAACAGGTTAACTATGGCTACACCTTC CASREQVNYGYTF
TRBJ2-3 TRBV4-3 TRBD2 once TGCGCCAGCAGCCCGACTAGCGGGAGGGCCACTACGCAGTATTTT CASSPTSGRATTQYF
TRBJ2-6 TRBV7-6 TRBD1 NA TGTGCCAGCAGTCAAATGGACAGGGCGAGCTCTGGGGCCAACGTCCTGACTTTC CASSQMDRASSGANVLTF
TRBJ1-2 TRBV9 TRBD1 once TGTGCCAGCAGCGTAGGCGGCAGGGGGGACTATGGCTACACCTTC CASSVGGRGDYGYTF
TRBJ2-7 TRBV6-5 TRBD2 once TGTGCCAGCAGTTTTGGGACTAGCGGGATCTACGAGCAGTACTTC CASSFGTSGIYEQYF
TRBJ1-2 TRBV6-1 TRBD1 NA TGTGCCAGCAGGAGACAGGGGGACGGCTACACCTTC CASRRQGDGYTF
TRBJ2-7 TRBV5-1 NA NA TGCGCCAGCAGCTTTAATCAGGGCTACGAGCAGTACTTC CASSFNQGYEQYF
TRBJ2-1 TRBV18 TRBD2 NA TGTGCCAGCTCACGGAGCGGGGGTGACTACAATGAGCAGTTCTTC CASSRSGGDYNEQFF
TRBJ1-5 TRBV2 TRBD1 NA TGTGCCAGCAGCCGACAGGGACGGGTTCAGCCCCAGCATTTT CASSRQGRVQPQHF
TRBJ2-2 TRBV5-1 NA NA TGCGCCAGCAGCTTGGGAATAGCGAGGTCCGGGGAGCTGTTTTTT CASSLGIARSGELFF
TRBJ2-3 TRBV7-3 TRBD2 few TGTGCCAGCAGCCCCTACCCTTGGACTAGCGGGAGAGTTGCAGATACGCAGTATTTT CASSPYPWTSGRVADTQYF
TRBJ2-7 TRBV7-2 TRBD2 NA TGTGCCAGCAGCTTAGTAGGGACTAGCGCTATTTCCTACGAGCAGTACTTC CASSLVGTSAISYEQYF
TRBJ1-1 TRBV18 NA NA TGTGCCAGCTCACCGCGGGGCTTGGACACTGAAGCTTTCTTT CASSPRGLDTEAFF
TRBJ1-5 TRBV5-5 NA NA TGTGCCAGCAGCTTGCTCTCGACAGGAAATAGCAATCAGCCCCAGCATTTT CASSLLSTGNSNQPQHF
TRBJ2-1 TRBV11-3 NA few TGTGCCAGCAGCCCGTCGGACGACTACGAGCAGTTCTTC CASSPSDDYEQFF
TRBJ1-4 TRBV6-6 NA NA TGTGCCAGCAGTTATGGAGGGGTCGGTTATGAAAAACTGTTTTTT CASSYGGVGYEKLFF
TRBJ2-2 TRBV23-1 NA NA TGCGCACCCTATCAGAGAACAGCGGAGTCGAACACCGGGGAGCTGTTTTTT CAPYQRTAESNTGELFF
TRBJ2-7 TRBV7-3 NA NA TGTTCCAGCAGCTTGGGAAGGGGATACGAGCAGTACTTC CSSSLGRGYEQYF
TRBJ1-4 TRBV4-2 NA NA TGTGCCAGCAGCCAAGATGGAGGTAATGAAAAACTGTTTTTT CASSQDGGNEKLFF
TRBJ1-5 TRBV4-1 TRBD1 NA TGCGCCAGCAGCCCGGACAGGGGAGGACAGCCCCAGCATTTT CASSPDRGGQPQHF
TRBJ2-1 TRBV6-5 TRBD1 NA TGTGCCAGCAGTTACCTCGGACAGGAGCCCTACAATGAGCAGTTCTTC CASSYLGQEPYNEQFF
TRBJ1-2 TRBV5-1 NA NA TGCGCCAGCAGCTTGGAGAGGACTCCTGGGGGCTACACCTTC CASSLERTPGGYTF
TRBJ2-3 TRBV5-1 TRBD2 NA TGCGCCAGCAGCTTACCGCGGGAGACCACAGATACGCAGTATTTT CASSLPRETTDTQYF
TRBJ2-1 TRBV14 NA few TGTGCCAGCAGCCAAGATCTTGGTGGAGGGGAGCAGTTCTTC CASSQDLGGGEQFF
TRBJ2-2 TRBV7-6 TRBD2 NA TGTGCCAGCAGCTTAGGAGCCCGACTAGCTTCAACCGGGGAGCTGTTTTTT CASSLGARLASTGELFF
TRBJ1-1 TRBV12-5 NA NA TGTGCTAGTGGTTTGGTGACAGACACTGAAGCTTTCTTT CASGLVTDTEAFF
TRBJ1-2 TRBV27 NA NA TGTGCCAGCAGTTTTAGGGGTTCGGATGGCTACACCTTC CASSFRGSDGYTF